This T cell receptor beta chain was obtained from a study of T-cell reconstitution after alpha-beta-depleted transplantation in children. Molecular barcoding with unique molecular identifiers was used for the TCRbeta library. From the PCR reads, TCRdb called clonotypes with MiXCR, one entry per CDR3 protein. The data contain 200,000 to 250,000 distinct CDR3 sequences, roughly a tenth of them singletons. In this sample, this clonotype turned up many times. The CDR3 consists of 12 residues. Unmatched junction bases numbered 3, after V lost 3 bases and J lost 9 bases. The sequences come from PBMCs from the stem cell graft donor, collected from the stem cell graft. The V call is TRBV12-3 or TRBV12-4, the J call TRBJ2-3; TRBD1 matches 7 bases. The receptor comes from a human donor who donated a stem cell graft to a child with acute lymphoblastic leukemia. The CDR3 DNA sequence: TGTGCCAGCAGTTTGGAGGACAGGACGCAGTATTTT. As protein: CASSLEDRTQYF.